These T cell receptor beta chains were read from a single sample in a study of blood T cells in healthy people across ages. Using its own MiXCR run on the 5' RACE reads, TCRdb lists one record per CDR3 protein. Among about 1,600,000 distinct CDR3 sequences listed, roughly 40% were seen once. Sequencing used blood. The source is a woman aged 18-29 years in good health. Each CDR3 is given with its conserved first and last residue. A D gene is named only where the DNA matches it firmly. Part of the rows lack a size; the others show once, few, many or a class for expanded clones.

v_call	j_call	d_call	clone_size	cdr3_nt	cdr3_aa
TRBV5-1	TRBJ1-1	-	few	TGCGCCAGCAGCTTGAGTTTCGGTCCCACTGAAGCTTTCTTT	CASSLSFGPTEAFF
TRBV28	TRBJ2-5	TRBD1	few	TGTGCCAGCAGCCCTCCGAGACAGGGCGCGGAGACCCAGTACTTC	CASSPPRQGAETQYF
TRBV27	TRBJ2-1	TRBD1	-	TGTGCCAGCAGTTTTTTACATGGGACAGGTGGAATTAGTGAGCAGTTCTTC	CASSFLHGTGGISEQFF
TRBV9	TRBJ2-2	TRBD2	-	TGTGCCAGCAGCGTATCCAGCGGGGGGGCCGGGGAGCTGTTTTTT	CASSVSSGGAGELFF
TRBV7-9	TRBJ1-2	-	-	TGTGCCAGCAGCCCAATTTGGGCTGGCTACACCTTC	CASSPIWAGYTF
TRBV2	TRBJ2-7	-	few	TGTGCCAGCAGTGTTGAGGCATTCTACAATGAGCAGTACTTC	CASSVEAFYNEQYF
TRBV6-5	TRBJ2-7	TRBD2	-	TGTGCCAGCAGTTCCCGTAGCGGGGGGGCCCTCGAGCAGTACTTC	CASSSRSGGALEQYF
TRBV11-2	TRBJ2-3	TRBD2	-	TGTGCCAGCAGCTTAGTCCCAGCGAGATACGGGGGGAGCACAGATACGCAGTATTTT	CASSLVPARYGGSTDTQYF
TRBV7-2	TRBJ2-1	TRBD2	-	TGTGCCAGCAGCTTAGTTTCGGCGCTAGCGGACAATGAGCAGTTCTTC	CASSLVSALADNEQFF
TRBV11-2	TRBJ2-7	-	-	TGTGCCAGCAGCTTACGCGGAGGAGTTTACGAGCAGTACTTC	CASSLRGGVYEQYF
TRBV29-1	TRBJ2-1	-	-	TGCAGCGTTGGGCAGGGAACCCACAATGAGCAGTTCTTC	CSVGQGTHNEQFF
TRBV6-1	TRBJ2-7	TRBD2	few	TGTGCCACTCTACAAGGGGCTAGCGGGAGAGGTTTGTACGAGCAGTACTTC	CATLQGASGRGLYEQYF
TRBV9	TRBJ2-5	TRBD2	-	TGTGCCAGCAGCGTACCAGTACGGGGGGGGGTTTTCCAAGAGACCCAGTACTTC	CASSVPVRGGVFQETQYF
TRBV2	TRBJ2-6	-	few	TGTGCCAGCAGGAGAGCGGATAGCTCTGGGGCCAACGTCCTGACTTTC	CASRRADSSGANVLTF
TRBV20-1	TRBJ2-7	TRBD1	few	TGCAGTGCCGGGGACAGGGGCTACGAGCAGTACTTC	CSAGDRGYEQYF
TRBV20-1	TRBJ2-5	TRBD1	once	TGCAGTGCTGACACTAAATCGGGACAGGGGTATGTCAATGAGCAGTACTTC	CSADTKSGQGYVNEQYF
TRBV7-8	TRBJ2-5	TRBD2	-	TGTGCCAGCAGCTTAGCGACTAGCTGGGAGGACAATGAGCAGTACTTC	CASSLATSWEDNEQYF
TRBV20-1	TRBJ2-3	TRBD1	-	TGCAGTGCTAGGGAATTCAGGGGGCAAACAGATACGCAGTATTTT	CSAREFRGQTDTQYF
TRBV7-2	TRBJ2-3	-	-	TGTGCCAGCAGCTTAGCGCAAGGGCGCGGACTCACAGATACGCAGTATTTT	CASSLAQGRGLTDTQYF
TRBV29-1	TRBJ1-1	TRBD1	few	TGCAGCGTCAACAGGGGAACTGAAGCTTTCTTT	CSVNRGTEAFF
TRBV7-9	TRBJ2-3	-	-	TGTGCCAGCAGCTTAGCGGACAGTACGCAGTATTTT	CASSLADSTQYF